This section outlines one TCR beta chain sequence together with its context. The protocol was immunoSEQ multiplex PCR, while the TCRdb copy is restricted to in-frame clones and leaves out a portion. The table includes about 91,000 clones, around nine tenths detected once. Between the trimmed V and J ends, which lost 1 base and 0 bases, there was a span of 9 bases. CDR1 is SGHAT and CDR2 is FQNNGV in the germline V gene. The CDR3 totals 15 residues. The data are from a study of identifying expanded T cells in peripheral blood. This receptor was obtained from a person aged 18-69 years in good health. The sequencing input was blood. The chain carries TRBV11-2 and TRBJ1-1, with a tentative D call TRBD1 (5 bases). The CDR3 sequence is CASSLGRGLNTEAFF. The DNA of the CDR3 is TGTGCCAGCAGCTTAGGACGGGGACTGAACACTGAAGCTTTCTTT.